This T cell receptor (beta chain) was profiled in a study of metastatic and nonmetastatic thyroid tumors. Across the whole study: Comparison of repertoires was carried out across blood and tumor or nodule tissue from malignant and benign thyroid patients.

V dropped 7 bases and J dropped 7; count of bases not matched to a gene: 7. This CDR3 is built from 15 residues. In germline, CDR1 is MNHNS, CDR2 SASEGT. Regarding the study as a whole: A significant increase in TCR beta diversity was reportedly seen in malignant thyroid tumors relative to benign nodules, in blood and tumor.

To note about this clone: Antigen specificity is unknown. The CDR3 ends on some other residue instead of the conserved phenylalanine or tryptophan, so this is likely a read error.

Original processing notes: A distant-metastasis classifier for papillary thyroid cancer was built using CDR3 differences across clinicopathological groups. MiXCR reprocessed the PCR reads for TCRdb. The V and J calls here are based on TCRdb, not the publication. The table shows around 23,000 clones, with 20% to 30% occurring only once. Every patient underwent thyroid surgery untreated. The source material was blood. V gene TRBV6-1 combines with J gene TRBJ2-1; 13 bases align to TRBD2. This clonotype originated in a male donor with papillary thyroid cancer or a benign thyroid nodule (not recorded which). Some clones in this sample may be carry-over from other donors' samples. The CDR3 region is CASTATGLAGNEQFC. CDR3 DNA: TGTGCCAGCACCGCCACGGGACTAGCGGGGAATGAGCAGTTCTGC.